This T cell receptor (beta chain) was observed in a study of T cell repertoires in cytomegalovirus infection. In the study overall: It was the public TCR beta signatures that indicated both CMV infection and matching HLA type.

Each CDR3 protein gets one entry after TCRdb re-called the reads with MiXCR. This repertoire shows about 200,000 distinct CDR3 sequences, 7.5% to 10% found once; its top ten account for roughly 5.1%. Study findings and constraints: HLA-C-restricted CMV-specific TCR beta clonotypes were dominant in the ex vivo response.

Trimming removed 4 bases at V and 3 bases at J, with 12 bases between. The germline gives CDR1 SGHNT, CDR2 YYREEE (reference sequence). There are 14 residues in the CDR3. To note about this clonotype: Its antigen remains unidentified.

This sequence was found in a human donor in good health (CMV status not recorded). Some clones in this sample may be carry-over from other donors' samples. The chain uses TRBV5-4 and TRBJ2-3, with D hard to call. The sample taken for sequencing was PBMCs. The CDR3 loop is CASSKEIGTDTQYF. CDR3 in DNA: TGTGCCAGCAGCAAAGAGATAGGGACAGATACGCAGTATTTT. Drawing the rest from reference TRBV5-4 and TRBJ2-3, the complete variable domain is ETGVTQSPTHLIKTRGQQVTLRCSSQSGHNTVSWYQQALGQGPQFIFQYYREEENGRGNFPPRFSGLQFPNYSSELNVNALELDDSALYLCASSKEIGTDTQYFGPGTRLTVL.